The 27 T cell receptor beta chains listed next were all sequenced from one sample in a study of blood T cell repertoires in COVID-19. The repertoire was sequenced with immunoSEQ multiplex PCR; TCRdb's copy has only in-frame clones and lacks some. Of around 200,000 clones in the sample, 65% to 80% were seen once. Sequencing was carried out using peripheral blood. These TCRs come from a woman between 45 and 60 years old with acute or convalescent COVID-19.

The J gene is TRBJ1-1, the V gene TRBV29-1; D gene uncertain. Germline CDR1 and CDR2: SQVTM and ANQGSEA. The CDR3 consists of 13 residues. Trimming took 5 bases from V and 3 from J, leaving 13 bases between them. CDR3 residues: CSVRSVIHTEAFF. As DNA, the CDR3 is TGCAGCGTTCGGTCGGTAATTCACACTGAAGCTTTCTTT.

The chain is built from TRBV5-1 and TRBJ1-5; no firm D call. Germline V lookup: CDR1 SGHRS, CDR2 YFSETQ. Trimming pared 2 bases from V and 4 bases from J, leaving 13 bases between. The CDR3 extends over 15 amino acids. DNA of the CDR3: TGCGCCAGCAGCTTCCCCGTGGGCAGAAATCAGCCCCAGCATTTT. It encodes CASSFPVGRNQPQHF.

This chain connects TRBV2 to TRBJ2-5, with TRBD2 identical over 7 bases. CDR1 is SNHLY, CDR2 FYNNEI, per germline. CDR3 size: 15 residues. The V gene end was trimmed by 4 bases and the J gene end by 1 base; junction bases not matched to a gene: 6. The CDR3 nucleotides read TGTGCCAGCAGTGGGGGGGAGGGGCCCCAAGAGACCCAGTACTTC. Its translation: CASSGGEGPQETQYF. Complete variable domain (other parts from reference TRBV2 and TRBJ2-5): EPEVTQTPSHQVTQMGQEVILRCVPISNHLYFYWYRQILGQKVEFLVSFYNNEISEKSEIFDDQFSVERPDGSNFTLKIRSTKLEDSAMYFCASSGGEGPQETQYFGPGTRLLVL.

This chain connects TRBV27 to TRBJ2-1; 11 bases map to TRBD2. The CDR3 sequence is 14 residues long. Germline V gives CDR1 MNHEY, CDR2 SMNVEV (reference sequence). V lost 6 bases, J lost 5 bases, and 3 bases stayed unmatched. CDR3 sequence (DNA): TGTGCCAGCAGGTCTAGCGGGGGGAACAATGAGCAGTTCTTC. Protein: CASRSSGGNNEQFF.

The rearrangement links TRBV6-5 to TRBJ1-3, with TRBD1 matching 9 bases. Trimming cost V 4 bases and J 4 bases; bases outside gene matches: 8. This CDR3 has 16 amino acids. Germline assignment: CDR1 MNHEY and CDR2 SVGAGI. Here the CDR3 reads CASSFSGQGWGNTIYF. The CDR3 nucleotides are TGTGCCAGCAGTTTCTCGGGACAGGGTTGGGGAAACACCATATATTTT.

The chain uses TRBV28 and TRBJ1-5; the match to TRBD1 covers 8 bases. Per the germline V gene, CDR1 is MDHEN and CDR2 is SYDVKM. V dropped 9 bases and J dropped 1; count of bases not matched to a gene: 8. The length of the CDR3 is 15 residues. This CDR3 is CASRDRGPSNQPQHF. In nucleotides, the CDR3 is TGTGCCAGTAGAGACAGGGGCCCGAGCAATCAGCCCCAGCATTTT.

This chain uses TRBV6-5 with TRBJ1-2; D call uncertain. Germline values: CDR1 MNHEY, CDR2 SVGAGI. The CDR3 contains 15 residues. V shed 0 bases and J shed 0 bases, with 8 bases lying between them. For the CDR3, the DNA is TGTGCCAGCAGTTACTCTTACAACCCTAACTATGGCTACACCTTC. Translating gives CASSYSYNPNYGYTF.

The rearrangement joins TRBV7-6 to TRBJ1-1; 9 bases are shared with TRBD1. This CDR3 is 15 amino acids long. Germline CDR1 reads SGHVS; CDR2 reads FNYEAQ. V shed 5 bases, J shed 5 bases, and the junction held 9 bases outside the gene matches. Here the CDR3 DNA reads TGTGCCAGCAGCCTCAGGCGACAGGGGGAGACTGAAGCTTTCTTT. This encodes CASSLRRQGETEAFF.

The chain links TRBV27 to TRBJ2-2; perhaps TRBD2 as D (5 bases). The germline gives CDR1 MNHEY, CDR2 SMNVEV (reference sequence). CDR3 size: 12 residues. The ends were cut back, 8 bases at V and 2 bases at J, with 6 bases in the middle. The CDR3 reads CASRENTGELFF. In DNA, the CDR3 is TGTGCCAGCCGGGAAAACACCGGGGAGCTGTTTTTT.

Here the CDR3 DNA reads TGTGCCAGCAGCTCCGGGGGGTCAAGGGATATCTATGGCTACACCTTC. Its protein product is CASSSGGSRDIYGYTF. The chain is built from TRBV7-9 and TRBJ1-2; perhaps TRBD1 as D (5 bases). Trimming shortened V by 4 bases and J by 4 bases, and 19 bases separated the two germline ends. Germline V lookup: CDR1 SEHNR, CDR2 FQNEAQ (reference sequence). The CDR3 is 16 residues long.

This clone showed up many times. J is TRBJ2-3 and V is TRBV4-2; perhaps TRBD2 as D (5 bases). The germline CDR1 and CDR2 sequences are LGHNA and YNFKEQ. The CDR3 is 16 residues long. Trimming removed 0 bases at V and 1 base at J, with 11 bases between. In nucleotides, the CDR3 is TGTGCCAGCAGCCAAGATTTTTACGGGGGCACAGATACGCAGTATTTT. Residues: CASSQDFYGGTDTQYF.

The J gene is TRBJ1-2, the V gene TRBV6-5; 9 nucleotides match TRBD1. The length of the CDR3 is 15 residues. Trimming at V came to 5 bases and at J to 3 bases, leaving 7 bases not matched to a gene. Germline V CDR1 and CDR2: MNHEY, SVGAGI. The CDR3: CASSSLDRGDYGYTF. CDR3 DNA sequence: TGTGCCAGCAGTAGCCTGGACAGGGGCGACTATGGCTACACCTTC.

The genes are TRBV28 and TRBJ2-7; maybe TRBD2 (5 bases). The V end lost 3 bases, the J end lost 3 bases, and 15 bases lay between the germline ends. The CDR3 has 15 amino acids. Germline V gives CDR1 MDHEN, CDR2 SYDVKM. CDR3 amino acids: CASSFLSGTHYEQYF. CDR3 bases: TGTGCCAGCAGTTTCTTGAGCGGTACCCACTACGAGCAGTACTTC. Full variable domain (missing parts from reference TRBV28 and TRBJ2-7): DVKVTQSSRYLVKRTGEKVFLECVQDMDHENMFWYRQDPGLGLRLIYFSYDVKMKEKGDIPEGYSVSREKKERFSLILESASTNQTSMYLCASSFLSGTHYEQYFGPGTRLTVT.

The gene calls are TRBV24-1 and TRBJ2-5, with D possibly being TRBD1 (5 bases). The CDR3 has 13 amino acids. Looked up from germline, CDR1 is KGHDR and CDR2 is SFDVKD. With 3 bases removed from V and 5 bases from J, the gap between germline ends came to 9 bases. The CDR3: CATSDANRETQYF. The CDR3 region has the DNA TGTGCCACCAGTGATGCGAACAGGGAGACCCAGTACTTC.

In DNA, the CDR3 is TGTGCCAGCTCACCCTCCCCGACTAGCGGAAGTTACAATGAGCAGTTCTTC. It is translated as CASSPSPTSGSYNEQFF. The J gene is TRBJ2-1, the V gene TRBV18; 9 nucleotides align to TRBD2. The junction had 10 bases not matched to a gene; V was cut back by 3 bases and J by 4 bases. From germline, CDR1 is KGHSH and CDR2 LQKENI. The CDR3 totals 17 residues.

CDR3 protein: CASSPVGGGGYGEQFF. CDR3 coding DNA: TGCGCCAGCAGCCCCGTTGGCGGCGGGGGTTACGGTGAGCAGTTCTTC. This sequence joins TRBV4-3 and TRBJ2-1; TRBD2 agrees at 7 bases. The CDR3 sequence is 16 residues long. The germline V gene has CDR1 LGHNA and CDR2 YSLEER. V dropped 4 bases and J dropped 9; count of bases not matched to a gene: 15.

The genes are TRBV28 and TRBJ2-2; no reliable D call. Germline-derived CDR1 and CDR2 are MDHEN and SYDVKM. V gave up 9 bases and J gave up 3 bases, with 14 bases separating them. This CDR3 comprises 14 residues. This chain's CDR3 is CASLARLHTGELFF. The CDR3 bases are TGTGCCAGTTTAGCTCGTCTTCACACCGGGGAGCTGTTTTTT. The whole variable domain, remainder taken from reference TRBV28 and TRBJ2-2, is DVKVTQSSRYLVKRTGEKVFLECVQDMDHENMFWYRQDPGLGLRLIYFSYDVKMKEKGDIPEGYSVSREKKERFSLILESASTNQTSMYLCASLARLHTGELFFGEGSRLTVL.

The chain joins TRBV9 to TRBJ2-7; 9 nucleotides agree with TRBD1. Trimming took 2 bases from V and 1 from J; bases not matched to a gene: 7. The CDR3 is 16 amino acids. Per the germline V gene, CDR1 is SGDLS and CDR2 is YYNGEE. Written as DNA, the CDR3 is TGTGCCAGCAGCGTCGGGGGGACAGGGCTTTCCTACGAGCAGTACTTC. Translating it yields CASSVGGTGLSYEQYF.

This CDR3 is CASSLDLQSYNEQFF. In nucleotides, the CDR3 is TGTGCCAGCAGCTTAGATTTACAGTCCTACAATGAGCAGTTCTTC. The gene calls are TRBV11-2 and TRBJ2-1; D is undetermined. Germline lookup yields CDR1 SGHAT and CDR2 FQNNGV. Between the trimmed V and J ends, which lost 0 bases and 1 base, there was a span of 7 bases. The CDR3 is 15 amino acids.

The gene calls are TRBV5-1 and TRBJ2-5; the D gene is possibly TRBD2 (5 bases). Deletions cut 4 bases from V and 4 bases from J, with 20 bases between. Germline V gene lookup returns CDR1 SGHRS and CDR2 YFSETQ. The CDR3 runs 16 residues. CDR3 nucleotide sequence: TGCGCCAGCAGCCCGGGGAACGGAGTTGCCCGAGAGACCCAGTACTTC. This gives the protein CASSPGNGVARETQYF.

This chain joins TRBV13 and TRBJ2-1, with 9 bases lining up with TRBD2. The V gene's germline CDR1 is PRHDT and CDR2 FYEKMQ (reference sequence). V dropped 4 bases and J dropped 3; count of bases not matched to a gene: 4. The CDR3 is 15 residues long. As DNA, the CDR3 is TGTGCCAGCAGCTACTCAGCGGGGGGCTACAATGAGCAGTTCTTC. Translating gives CASSYSAGGYNEQFF. The full variable domain, rest sourced from reference TRBV13 and TRBJ2-1, is AAGVIQSPRHLIKEKRETATLKCYPIPRHDTVYWYQQGPGQDPQFLISFYEKMQSDKGSIPDRFSAQQFSDYHSELNMSSLELGDSALYFCASSYSAGGYNEQFFGPGTRLTVL.

This chain links TRBV28 with TRBJ2-5, with D uncertain. Germline assignment: CDR1 MDHEN and CDR2 SYDVKM. Deletions cut 2 bases from V and 3 bases from J, with 4 bases between. The length of the CDR3 is 12 residues. CDR3 residues: CASSLLEETQYF. The CDR3 DNA reads as TGTGCCAGCAGTTTACTCGAAGAGACCCAGTACTTC.

V and J are TRBV2 and TRBJ2-7, with TRBD2 matching 9 bases. J lost 0 bases, V lost 7 bases, and 7 bases had no gene match. The CDR3 runs 15 residues. Germline lookup yields CDR1 SNHLY and CDR2 FYNNEI. CDR3 residues: CASTRLAASSYEQYF. The CDR3 DNA is TGTGCCAGCACCCGACTAGCGGCGAGCTCCTACGAGCAGTACTTC.

The chain has TRBV4-3 and TRBJ2-5; 8 nucleotides agree with TRBD2. J lost 4 bases, V lost 4 bases, and 14 bases had no gene match. The CDR3 is made up of 17 amino acids. CDR1 LGHNA and CDR2 YSLEER come from the germline V gene. Here the CDR3 DNA reads TGCGCCAGCAGCCCCCTGGGAGCGGGAGTAATGGGAGAGACCCAGTACTTC. It encodes CASSPLGAGVMGETQYF.

The gene calls are TRBV5-1 and TRBJ2-3; tentatively, D is TRBD2 (6 bases). This CDR3 spans 15 amino acids. Looked up from germline, CDR1 is SGHRS and CDR2 is YFSETQ. V lost 5 bases and J 3 bases, leaving 16 bases between the germline ends. CDR3 bases: TGCGCCAGCAGGCGGGACGGAAAGGGGACAGATACGCAGTATTTT. Its translation is CASRRDGKGTDTQYF.

CDR3 loop: CASSRDRANTGELFF. CDR3 sequence (DNA): TGTGCCAGCTCACGGGACAGGGCGAACACCGGGGAGCTGTTTTTT. The chain uses TRBV18 and TRBJ2-2; TRBD1 matches 9 bases. V trimming: 4 bases; J trimming: 0 bases; junction bases outside the gene matches: 0. Germline V gives CDR1 KGHSH, CDR2 LQKENI. The CDR3 loop spans 15 amino acids. The full variable domain, its missing parts supplied by reference TRBV18 and TRBJ2-2, is NAGVMQNPRHLVRRRGQEARLRCSPMKGHSHVYWYRQLPEEGLKFMVYLQKENIIDESGMPKERFSAEFPKEGPSILRIQQVVRGDSAAYFCASSRDRANTGELFFGEGSRLTVL.

This clone appeared a few times. The V and J genes are TRBV27 and TRBJ1-5; D gene unclear. CDR3 size: 15 residues. From germline, CDR1 is MNHEY and CDR2 SMNVEV (reference sequence). V was trimmed by 6 bases and J by 0 bases, leaving 12 bases between them. The CDR3: CASRSGQTSNQPQHF. The CDR3 DNA is TGTGCCAGCAGGTCTGGGCAGACTAGCAATCAGCCCCAGCATTTT.